This TCR beta chain originates from a study of Tregs in tolerant kidney transplant recipients. The sample holds one count of this clone. Antigen: not known. Thawed PBMCs were FACS-sorted into unstimulated CD4+CD25+CD127- regulatory T cells, CD4+CD25- non-regulatory cells, CD4 and CD8 cells. The length of the CDR3 is 14 residues. J lost 6 bases, V lost 2 bases, and 4 bases had no gene match. Germline lookup yields CDR1 SGHKS and CDR2 YYEKEE (reference sequence). Notes on the study in general: Validation in larger populations is needed because few patients were studied. Tregs expanded with activated donor B cells seemed most donor-specific.

Sequencing was performed with immunoSEQ multiplex PCR; in TCRdb, only in-frame clones are kept and a portion is missing. Of some 240,000 clones listed, about 80% were seen once; the top ten hold about 0.58%. This sequence originates from a human donor in good health. Sequencing was done on a sample of CD4+ T cells from blood. V gene TRBV5-5 combines with J gene TRBJ2-7, with TRBD1 matching 11 bases. The CDR3: CASSLRDRGAEQYF. Here the CDR3 DNA reads TGTGCCAGCAGCTTACGGGACAGGGGGGCCGAGCAGTACTTC.